This T cell receptor beta chain was recovered during a study of blood T cell repertoires in COVID-19. Overall study context: Both acute and convalescent COVID-19 samples were obtained from the United States, Italy and Spain. PBMCs, B-cell-depleted T cells, or T cells were the source of the cDNA or gDNA that made up the material.

In the authors' workflow: From reference gene primer amplification, estimates of nucleated cell counts were derived. Some clones are missing from TCRdb's copy, which holds only in-frame ones; the method was immunoSEQ multiplex PCR. V and J calls and clone size follow that table, whereas D and trimming were derived from the DNA. The sample lists a few hundred thousand clones, 90% seen once, with approximately 2.1% in the top ten. Enrollment of patients from Seattle took place during active infection, with longitudinal follow-up. The sequence came from a woman aged 55-70 years with COVID-19, enrolled during active disease. Sequenced material: peripheral blood.

In DNA form, the CDR3 reads TGCGCCAGCAGCTTGGGACTAGCGGCGAACACCGGGGAGCTGTTTTTT. It is translated as CASSLGLAANTGELFF. J is TRBJ2-2 and V is TRBV5-1, with 9 positions matching TRBD2. V was pared by 0 bases and J by 0 bases, with 0 bases of the junction left unmatched. In germline, CDR1 is SGHRS, CDR2 YFSETQ. This CDR3 has 16 residues.